These 14 T cell receptor beta chains came from one sample sequenced in a study of monozygotic twins with inflammatory bowel disease. TCRdb processed the 5' RACE reads again and assigns one entry to each CDR3 protein, with no DNA. The sample shows 420,000 or so distinct CDR3 sequences, and 2.4% sits with its ten largest clones. Sequencing was done on a sample of blood. The receptors were gathered from a human donor with ulcerative colitis or Crohn's disease, or a healthy co-twin of an affected twin (not recorded which).

The gene calls are TRBV28 and TRBJ1-4; the D gene TCRdb calls, TRBD1, cannot be checked with no DNA. This CDR3 comprises 14 residues. Germline CDR1 and CDR2: MDHEN and SYDVKM. The CDR3 is CASSFVPTNEKLFF.

V gene TRBV6-1 combines with J gene TRBJ1-2; TCRdb outputs TRBD1, but without DNA this stays unchecked. Germline CDR1 reads MNHNS; CDR2 reads SASEGT. The length of the CDR3 is 15 residues. CDR3 region: CASRVHRTANYGYTF.

The chain couples TRBV6-1 to TRBJ2-1; the TCRdb call, TRBD2, lacks DNA for checking. The CDR3 sequence is 17 residues long. Germline values: CDR1 MNHNS, CDR2 SASEGT. The CDR3 region is CASSLTSGVYSYNEQFF.

This CDR3 is CSAASRVVSNEQFF. The chain recombines TRBV20-1 with TRBJ2-1. The CDR3 totals 14 residues. The germline CDR1 and CDR2 sequences are DFQATT and SNEGSKA (reference sequence).

This chain uses TRBV14 with TRBJ1-1. CDR3 length equals 11 residues. Germline CDR1 is SGHDN and CDR2 is FVKESK. CDR3 in amino acids: CASSQDSGTFF.

The rearrangement joins TRBV6-1 to TRBJ1-1. Germline lookup yields CDR1 MNHNS and CDR2 SASEGT. This CDR3 is built from 14 residues. CDR3: CASSGMQGGTEAFF.

The rearrangement uses TRBV20-1 and TRBJ2-3; TCRdb reports TRBD2, a call that lacks DNA to check it against. The germline gives CDR1 DFQATT, CDR2 SNEGSKA (reference sequence). This CDR3 is built from 14 residues. This CDR3 reads CSASRREVLDTQYF.

This chain joins TRBV7-6 and TRBJ2-7; TCRdb's D gene call, TRBD1, goes unchecked for lack of DNA. The CDR3 has 14 residues. Germline CDR1 SGHVS, CDR2 FNYEAQ. CDR3 in amino acids: CASSLGPVGYEQYF.

The chain recombines TRBV10-2 with TRBJ2-4; lacking DNA, the TRBD1 call made by TCRdb goes unchecked. From germline, CDR1 is WSHSY and CDR2 SAAADI. The CDR3 has 17 residues. The CDR3 region is CASSERGDRGAKNIQYF.

The chain joins TRBV3-1 to TRBJ2-1. The CDR3 covers 13 residues. Germline loops: CDR1 LGHDT, CDR2 YNNKEL (reference sequence). The CDR3 is CASSQAPHNEQFF.

The chain combines TRBV5-4 with TRBJ1-1; TCRdb's D call of TRBD1 is untestable without DNA. The germline V gene has CDR1 SGHNT and CDR2 YYREEE (reference sequence). CDR3 length: 14 residues. Here the CDR3 reads CASRITGGDTEAFF. The entire variable domain, with the rest obtained from reference TRBV5-4 and TRBJ1-1, is as follows: ETGVTQSPTHLIKTRGQQVTLRCSSQSGHNTVSWYQQALGQGPQFIFQYYREEENGRGNFPPRFSGLQFPNYSSELNVNALELDDSALYLCASRITGGDTEAFFGQGTRLTVV.

The chain recombines TRBV5-1 with TRBJ2-3; lacking DNA, the TRBD2 call made by TCRdb goes unchecked. The CDR3 is 16 residues long. Germline CDR1 reads SGHRS; CDR2 reads YFSETQ. The CDR3: CASSSESSGRPYTQYF.

This rearrangement joins TRBV7-9 to TRBJ2-2; the TCRdb call, TRBD2, lacks DNA for checking. This CDR3 comprises 16 residues. Germline loops: CDR1 SEHNR, CDR2 FQNEAQ (reference sequence). The CDR3 is CASSPRQGENTGELFF.

The chain carries TRBV20-1 and TRBJ1-5; TCRdb outputs TRBD1, but without DNA this stays unchecked. In germline, CDR1 is DFQATT, CDR2 SNEGSKA (reference sequence). The CDR3 is 16 residues long. This chain's CDR3 is CSASSAGEYSNQPQHF.